These 9 T cell receptor beta chains came from one sample sequenced in a study of breast tumors, draining lymph nodes, adjacent tissues. Samples came from axillary lymph nodes draining the breast cancer. Each CDR3 protein is one row after TCRdb ran MiXCR on the multiplex PCR reads. This sample has some 150,000 distinct CDR3 sequences, with approximately 20% found just once. The sequenced sample consisted of axillary lymph node tissue. These receptors all come from a female donor with breast cancer. Some clones in this sample may be carry-over from other donors' samples.

This clonotype was seen many times. The V call is TRBV7-2, the J call TRBJ2-1; D is perhaps TRBD2 (5 bases). With 4 bases removed from V and 3 bases from J, the gap between germline ends came to 13 bases. Looked up from germline, CDR1 is SGHTA and CDR2 is FQGNSA. The CDR3 runs 15 residues. The CDR3 bases are TGTGCCAGCAGCTCAACGAGCGGATTCTACAATGAGCAGTTCTTC. Translated, it gives CASSSTSGFYNEQFF.

This clonotype was recorded at least ten times. This chain joins TRBV6-1 and TRBJ2-3; no reliable D call. V dropped 3 bases and J dropped 9 bases, with 10 bases sitting between them. Germline loops: CDR1 MNHNS, CDR2 SASEGT. The CDR3 loop spans 12 amino acids. CDR3 region: CASSDPRWTQYF. The CDR3 DNA reads as TGTGCCAGCAGTGATCCCAGGTGGACGCAGTATTTT.

Many counts were recorded for this clonotype. The chain has TRBV5-1 and TRBJ2-1; 10 bases fit TRBD2. CDR1 is SGHRS, CDR2 YFSETQ, per germline. This CDR3 contains 16 residues. Unmatched junction bases numbered 11, after V lost 4 bases and J lost 7 bases. The CDR3 loop reads CASSAQGTSVGNEQFF. CDR3 coding DNA: TGCGCCAGCAGCGCGCAAGGGACTAGCGTCGGAAATGAGCAGTTCTTC.

This clonotype was recorded many times. This rearrangement joins TRBV4-2 to TRBJ2-2, with a tentative D call TRBD1 (5 bases). CDR3 length: 15 amino acids. V lost 0 bases and J 7 bases, leaving 12 bases between the germline ends. Germline values: CDR1 LGHNA, CDR2 YNFKEQ. The CDR3, as DNA: TGTGCCAGCAGCCAAGATGCAAGGGGCGGCGGGGAGCTGTTTTTT. It encodes CASSQDARGGGELFF.

This clonotype has ten or more counts. This chain uses TRBV20-1 with TRBJ2-6, with TRBD1 as a possible D gene (6 bases). Trimming left V 3 bases short and J 0 bases short, with 6 bases between. This CDR3 region has 14 residues. CDR1 is DFQATT, CDR2 SNEGSKA, per germline (reference sequence). The CDR3 protein is CSARGASGANVLTF. CDR3 bases: TGCAGTGCTAGGGGGGCCTCTGGGGCCAACGTCCTGACTTTC.

Note on this clonotype: Since a much larger clone is just one base distant, this may be a read error. The chain joins TRBV25-1 to TRBJ1-5, with D possibly matching TRBD1 (5 bases). Deletions cut 4 bases from V and 7 bases from J, with 14 bases between. The CDR3 is 14 amino acids. The germline CDR1 and CDR2 sequences are MGHDK and SYGVNS. This CDR3 reads CASSGPGKEQPQHF. Written as DNA, the CDR3 is TGTGCCAGCAGTGGGCCAGGGAAGGAGCAGCCCCAGCATTTT.

This clonotype was seen more than once but under ten times. The chain joins TRBV11-3 to TRBJ2-5; tentatively, D is TRBD1 (5 bases). Trimming cost V 3 bases and J 0 bases, with 14 bases left between them. Germline V gene sequence: CDR1 SGHNT, CDR2 YENEEA. CDR3 length: 16 residues. CDR3 nucleotide sequence: TGTGCCAGCAGCTTGGACAAGGGGTCGTACCAAGAGACCCAGTACTTC. Its protein product is CASSLDKGSYQETQYF.

At least ten counts were recorded for this clonotype. The rearrangement joins TRBV29-1 to TRBJ2-2; D possibly corresponds to TRBD1 (6 bases). Trimming removed 4 bases from V and 1 base from J, with 10 bases in between. The CDR3 has 14 amino acids. Germline values: CDR1 SQVTM, CDR2 ANQGSEA. The DNA of the CDR3 is TGCAGCGTTGCGCTAGGGGGGAACACCGGGGAGCTGTTTTTT. Encoded protein: CSVALGGNTGELFF.

With regard to this clonotype: This clone may be a read error of a much larger clone one base away. Because the CDR3 is missing its conserved closing phenylalanine or tryptophan, this is likely a read error. This chain joins TRBV9 and TRBJ2-5, with D uncertain. The CDR3 covers 13 residues. Germline V gives CDR1 SGDLS, CDR2 YYNGEE. V was clipped by 1 base and J by 5 bases, with 9 bases between them. The CDR3 loop is CASSVSPSETQYL. DNA for the CDR3: TGTGCCAGCAGCGTATCCCCGTCGGAGACCCAGTACCTC.